This T cell receptor (beta chain) appears in the sequencing data of a study of cytomegalovirus exposure and HLA in healthy donors. Findings and limits, study-wide: The study put 150 to 200 TCR beta chains on its list as cytomegalovirus-associated. In presence/absence analyses, roughly uniform sequencing depth across donors was assumed. A later analysis found that most CMV-associated TCR beta chains appeared HLA-restricted.

Germline V gives CDR1 SEHNR, CDR2 FQNEAQ (reference sequence). The CDR3 runs to 13 residues. After removal of 6 bases from V and 3 bases from J, the junction contained 3 bases not matched to a gene. Primers: 60 Vbeta forward and 13 Jbeta reverse. TCRdb keeps only in-frame clones here, not all; method: immunoSEQ multiplex PCR. The sample consists of around 100,000 clones, roughly 78% of them appearing once. There are a few counts of this clone. Its antigen is not identified. The V gene is TRBV7-9, the J gene TRBJ2-5, with TRBD2 identical over 8 bases. The source is a woman aged 35 to 49 in good health and CMV-seronegative. The sample comprised PBMCs. The CDR3 coding sequence is TGTGCCAGCAGACTACTAGCGGAAGAGACCCAGTACTTC. Translated: CASRLLAEETQYF.